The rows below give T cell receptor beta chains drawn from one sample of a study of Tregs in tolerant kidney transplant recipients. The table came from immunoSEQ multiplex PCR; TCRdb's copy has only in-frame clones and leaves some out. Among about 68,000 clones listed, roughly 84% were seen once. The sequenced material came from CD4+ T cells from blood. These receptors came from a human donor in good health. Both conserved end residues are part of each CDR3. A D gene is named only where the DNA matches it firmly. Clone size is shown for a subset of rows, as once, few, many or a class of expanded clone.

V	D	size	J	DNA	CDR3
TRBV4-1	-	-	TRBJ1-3	TGCGCCAGCAGCCAACTGGGGAAAGGTCGTCGCTCTGGAAACACCATATATTTT	CASSQLGKGRRSGNTIYF
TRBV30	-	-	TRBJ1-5	TGTGCCTGGAGTGGGGGGTTCTCAGGGTCGCCCCAGCATTTT	CAWSGGFSGSPQHF
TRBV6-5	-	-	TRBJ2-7	TGTGCCAGCAGTGACGGCCGGGGGCAGTACTTC	CASSDGRGQYF
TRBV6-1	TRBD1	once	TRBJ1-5	TGTGCCAGCAGGGGGGACAGGGGATTGAATCAGCCCCAGCATTTT	CASRGDRGLNQPQHF
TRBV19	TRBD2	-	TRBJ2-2	TGTGCCAGTCCGCCACTAGCGGGCACCGGGGAGCTGTTTTTT	CASPPLAGTGELFF
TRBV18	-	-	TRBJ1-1	TGTGCCAGCTCACCATTGATCAGGGACCAAACTGAAGCTTTCTTT	CASSPLIRDQTEAFF
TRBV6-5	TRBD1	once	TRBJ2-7	TGTGCCAGCAAGGACAGGGAGACCTACGAGCAGTACTTC	CASKDRETYEQYF
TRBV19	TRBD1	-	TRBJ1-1	TGTGCCAGTAGCGTACAGGGGGCTAACACTGAAGCTTTCTTT	CASSVQGANTEAFF
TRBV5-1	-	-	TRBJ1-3	TGCGCCAGCAGCTTGGTTAGCTCTGGAAACACCATATATTTT	CASSLVSSGNTIYF
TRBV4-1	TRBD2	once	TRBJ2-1	TGCGCCAGCTCGGGACTAGCGGTAATCTCCTACAATGAGCAGTTCTTC	CASSGLAVISYNEQFF
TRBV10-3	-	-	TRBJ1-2	TGTGCCACCCACCCCGGGGTGCGCAACTATGGCTACACCTTC	CATHPGVRNYGYTF
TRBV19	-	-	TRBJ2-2	TGTGCCAGTAGTAGAATACTAGTGGGGGAGCTGTTTTTT	CASSRILVGELFF
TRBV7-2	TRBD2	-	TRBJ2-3	TGTGCCAGCAGTTCTAGCGGGGTACTGACAGATACGCAGTATTTT	CASSSSGVLTDTQYF
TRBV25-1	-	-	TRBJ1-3	TGTGCCAGCAGTCCCCAGGGCTGGCAGGTTGGAAACACCATATATTTT	CASSPQGWQVGNTIYF
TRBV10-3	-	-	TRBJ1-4	TGTGCCATCAGGGGGGGGTTTGGCGAAAAACTGTTTTTT	CAIRGGFGEKLFF
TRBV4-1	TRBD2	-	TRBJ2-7	TGCGCCAGCAGCCAAGGACTAGCGGGGGGGCACTCCTACGAGCAGTACTTC	CASSQGLAGGHSYEQYF
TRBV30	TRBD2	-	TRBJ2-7	TGTGCCTGTCGGGAGGGACGGCTCGAGCAGTACTTC	CACREGRLEQYF
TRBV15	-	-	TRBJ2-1	TGTGCCACCAGCAGAGGGCCCGGGCGCGGTGAGCAGTTCTTC	CATSRGPGRGEQFF
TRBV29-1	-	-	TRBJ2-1	TGCAGCGTAGAAAAGGGACGGAGCTCCTACAATGAGCAGTTCTTC	CSVEKGRSSYNEQFF
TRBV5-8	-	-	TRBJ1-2	TGTGCCAGCAGCCGCGACTTAAGCTATGGCTACACCTTC	CASSRDLSYGYTF
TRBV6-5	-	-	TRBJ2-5	TGTGCCAGCAGCCAAGGGGAGACCCAGTACTTC	CASSQGETQYF
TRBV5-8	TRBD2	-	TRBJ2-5	TGTGCCAGCAGCCCTGCTGGGACTAGCGGCGGTCAAGAGACCCAGTACTTC	CASSPAGTSGGQETQYF
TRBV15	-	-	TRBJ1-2	TGTGCCACAAGGACCGCTTCCTTCTATGGCTACACCTTC	CATRTASFYGYTF
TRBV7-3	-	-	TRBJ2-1	TGTGCCAGCAGCTCAGGGGCGACTCGCTACAATGAGCAGTTCTTC	CASSSGATRYNEQFF
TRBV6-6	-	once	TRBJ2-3	TGTGCCAGCAGTTACGCGGGGAATACGCAGTATTTT	CASSYAGNTQYF
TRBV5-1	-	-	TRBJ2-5	TGCGCCAGCAGCTTGGGCGGAGCGTCGGGGGAGCAGTACTTC	CASSLGGASGEQYF
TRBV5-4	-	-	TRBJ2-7	TGTGCCAGCAGCCAGGGCGGGGTCATCAAGGACTACGAGCAGTACTTC	CASSQGGVIKDYEQYF
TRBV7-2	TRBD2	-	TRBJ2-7	TGTGCCAGCAGCTTAGTGCGGGGGGGCCAGGAGCAGTACTTC	CASSLVRGGQEQYF
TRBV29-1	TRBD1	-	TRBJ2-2	TGCAGCGTTGGGGCAGGGGGATATACCGGGGAGCTGTTTTTT	CSVGAGGYTGELFF
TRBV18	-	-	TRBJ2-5	TGTGCCAGCTCACCACTGAGAGATAGGTTGAAAGAGACCCAGTACTTC	CASSPLRDRLKETQYF
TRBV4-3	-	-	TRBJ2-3	TGCGCCAGCAGCCAAGAGGGGGGCAGGGTAATGACAGATACGCAGTATTTT	CASSQEGGRVMTDTQYF
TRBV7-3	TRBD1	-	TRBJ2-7	TGTGCCAGCAGCCACCCGAGACAGGGCCCCCACGAGCAGTACTTC	CASSHPRQGPHEQYF
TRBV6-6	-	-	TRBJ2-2	TGTGCCAGCAGGCCTGAGGGAAACACCGGGGAGCTGTTTTTT	CASRPEGNTGELFF
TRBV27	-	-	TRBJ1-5	TGTGCCAGCAGTTTACGGGGGGAAGGTCAGCCCCAGCATTTT	CASSLRGEGQPQHF
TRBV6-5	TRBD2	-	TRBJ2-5	TGTGCCAGCAGTTACTCGATGGGACTAGCGGGGACTATGTACTTC	CASSYSMGLAGTMYF
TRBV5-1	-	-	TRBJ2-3	TGCGCCAGCAAATCTGGGGTGAGCACAGATACGCAGTATTTT	CASKSGVSTDTQYF
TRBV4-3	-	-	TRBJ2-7	TGCGCCAGCAGCCAAGAGGTTCGGTTCGACTACGAGCAGTACTTC	CASSQEVRFDYEQYF
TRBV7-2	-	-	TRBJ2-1	TGTGCCAGCAGCTTATATCCGGGAGTAGAAAATGAGCAGTTCTTC	CASSLYPGVENEQFF
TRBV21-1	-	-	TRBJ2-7	TGTGCCAGCAGCTCAACCCACGGGCCTCGAGCCTACGAGCAGTACTTC	CASSSTHGPRAYEQYF
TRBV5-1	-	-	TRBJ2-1	TGCGCCAGCAGCTTGGCCCCCGGAGGAAATGAGCAGTTCTTC	CASSLAPGGNEQFF
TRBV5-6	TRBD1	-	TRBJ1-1	TGTGCCAGCAGCCTTGACAGGGGGACTGAAGCTTTCTTT	CASSLDRGTEAFF
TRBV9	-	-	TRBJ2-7	TGTGCCAGCAGTTTCACGGGGTACTTC	CASSFTGYF
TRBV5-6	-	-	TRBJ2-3	TGTGCCAGCAGCTTCGCGTCAGGCCGAACTAATACGCAGTATTTT	CASSFASGRTNTQYF